These 2 T cell receptor beta chains came from one sample sequenced in a study of cytomegalovirus exposure and HLA in healthy donors. Use of 60 Vbeta and 13 Jbeta primers characterized the PCR. Assay used: immunoSEQ multiplex PCR; TCRdb lists only in-frame clones, some missing. The sample includes under 150,000 clones, roughly four fifths of them seen just once. The sample was PBMCs. The receptors here all came from a male donor in good health and CMV-seropositive.

This chain connects TRBV28 to TRBJ2-7; tentatively, D is TRBD1 (5 bases). The CDR3 loop spans 13 amino acids. Germline CDR1 and CDR2: MDHEN and SYDVKM. The V end was cut by 6 bases, the J end by 2 bases, with 11 bases between. This CDR3 reads CASRLTAAYEQYF. The CDR3 DNA is TGTGCCAGCAGGCTGACAGCCGCCTACGAGCAGTACTTC.

This chain joins TRBV6-5 and TRBJ2-1; the match to TRBD2 covers 9 bases. V shed 6 bases, J shed 13 bases, and the junction held 4 bases outside the gene matches. CDR3 size: 11 residues. Looked up from germline, CDR1 is MNHEY and CDR2 is SVGAGI. CDR3 sequence: CASRGSGSQFF. CDR3 nucleotides: TGTGCCAGCAGGGGTAGCGGGAGTCAGTTCTTC.